This T cell receptor beta chain was profiled in a study of blood T cell repertoires in COVID-19. As for the study in general: T cells, B-cell-depleted T cells, or PBMCs supplied cDNA or gDNA.

The junction had 7 bases not matched to a gene; V was cut back by 4 bases and J by 4 bases. CDR3 length: 15 amino acids. Germline V gene data show CDR1 as KGHSH and CDR2 as LQKENI. In the authors' methods: How many nucleated cells were present was estimated from reference gene primer amplification. The table came from immunoSEQ multiplex PCR; TCRdb's copy has only in-frame clones and leaves some out. V, J and clone size were drawn from that table, and D and trimming were deduced from the DNA. Of 65,000 to 95,000 clones listed, around 79% are singletons. What was sequenced was peripheral blood. The chain uses TRBV18 and TRBJ2-7; 10 positions match TRBD2. The TCR sequence derives from a man between 50 and 59 years old with active or convalescent COVID-19. The chain's CDR3 is CASSLASGGIYEQYF. The CDR3 DNA sequence: TGTGCCAGCTCACTCGCTAGCGGGGGTATATACGAGCAGTACTTC.